This TCR beta chain was profiled in a study of shared clonotypes between healthy human individuals. The germline V and J ends were trimmed by 5 bases and 6 bases, with 11 bases remaining between them. The CDR3 totals 13 residues. The germline V gene encodes CDR1 MNHNS and CDR2 SASEGT. A word on this clone: What it binds is not known.

Sequencing used immunoSEQ multiplex PCR; TCRdb keeps in-frame clones, though not all of them. The table includes about 2.4 million clones, approximately 93% detected once. The study, taken as a whole, reports: Non-shared clonotypes displayed generation probabilities falling below those of clonotypes present in all four donors.

The clonotype was recovered from a man aged 18 to 29 in good health. Some clones in this sample may be carry-over from other donors' samples. Sequences were obtained from naive CD4+ T cells from PBMCs. Sample subset: CD45RA+ positively selected. The chain links TRBV6-1 to TRBJ1-5; D remains ambiguous. The CDR3 loop is CASSWWVAQPQHF. The CDR3 DNA is TGTGCCAGCAGTTGGTGGGTCGCTCAGCCCCAGCATTTT.